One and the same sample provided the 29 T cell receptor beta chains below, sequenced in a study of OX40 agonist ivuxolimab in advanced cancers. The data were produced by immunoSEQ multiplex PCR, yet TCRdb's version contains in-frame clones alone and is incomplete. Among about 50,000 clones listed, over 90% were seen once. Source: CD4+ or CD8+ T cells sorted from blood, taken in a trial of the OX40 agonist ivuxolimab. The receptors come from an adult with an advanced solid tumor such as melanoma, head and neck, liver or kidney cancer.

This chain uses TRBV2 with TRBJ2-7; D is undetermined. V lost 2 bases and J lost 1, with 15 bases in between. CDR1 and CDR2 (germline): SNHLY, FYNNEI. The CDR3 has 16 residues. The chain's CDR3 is CASSELGSLPSYEQYV. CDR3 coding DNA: TGTGCCAGCAGTGAACTCGGCTCATTACCTTCCTACGAGCAGTACGTC.

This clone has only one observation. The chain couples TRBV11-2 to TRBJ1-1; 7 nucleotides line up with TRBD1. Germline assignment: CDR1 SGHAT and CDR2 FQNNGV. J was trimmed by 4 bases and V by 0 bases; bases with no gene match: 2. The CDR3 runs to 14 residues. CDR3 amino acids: CASSLDPGGTEAFF. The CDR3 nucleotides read TGTGCCAGCAGCTTAGACCCAGGGGGCACTGAAGCTTTCTTT. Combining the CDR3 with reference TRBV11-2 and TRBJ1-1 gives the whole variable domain EAGVAQSPRYKIIEKRQSVAFWCNPISGHATLYWYQQILGQGPKLLIQFQNNGVVDDSQLPKDRFSAERLKGVDSTLKIQPAKLEDSAVYLCASSLDPGGTEAFFGQGTRLTVV.

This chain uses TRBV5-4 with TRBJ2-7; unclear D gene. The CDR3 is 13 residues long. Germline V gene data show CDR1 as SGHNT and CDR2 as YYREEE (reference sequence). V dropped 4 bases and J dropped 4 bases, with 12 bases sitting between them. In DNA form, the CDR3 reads TGTGCCAGCAGCGCCGGTACACAATACGAGCAGTACGTC. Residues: CASSAGTQYEQYV.

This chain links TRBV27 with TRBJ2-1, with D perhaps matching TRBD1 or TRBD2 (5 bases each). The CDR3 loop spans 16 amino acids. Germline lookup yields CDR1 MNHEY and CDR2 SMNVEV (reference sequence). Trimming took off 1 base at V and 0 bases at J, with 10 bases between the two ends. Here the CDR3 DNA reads TGTGCCAGCAGTTTATTCGGGGACCGCTCCTACAATGAGCAGTTCTTC. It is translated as CASSLFGDRSYNEQFF.

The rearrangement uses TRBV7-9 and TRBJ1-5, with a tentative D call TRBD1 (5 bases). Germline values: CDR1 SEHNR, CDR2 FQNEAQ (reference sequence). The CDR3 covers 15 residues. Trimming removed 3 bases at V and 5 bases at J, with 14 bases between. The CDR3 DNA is TGTGCCAGCAGCTTTGGTGCGGGACTCCATCAGCCCCAGCATTTT. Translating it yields CASSFGAGLHQPQHF. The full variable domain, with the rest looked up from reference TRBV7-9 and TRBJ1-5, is DTGVSQNPRHKITKRGQNVTFRCDPISEHNRLYWYRQTLGQGPEFLTYFQNEAQLEKSRLLSDRFSAERPKGSFSTLEIQRTEQGDSAMYLCASSFGAGLHQPQHFGDGTRLSIL.

CDR3: CASSLTGSYGYTF. The CDR3 DNA sequence: TGTGCCAGCAGTCTAACAGGGTCCTATGGCTACACCTTC. The rearrangement links TRBV27 to TRBJ1-2, with D possibly being TRBD1 (6 bases). V was cut by 5 bases and J by 4 bases, with 11 bases left in between. CDR3 length: 13 residues. Germline CDR1 and CDR2: MNHEY and SMNVEV (reference sequence).

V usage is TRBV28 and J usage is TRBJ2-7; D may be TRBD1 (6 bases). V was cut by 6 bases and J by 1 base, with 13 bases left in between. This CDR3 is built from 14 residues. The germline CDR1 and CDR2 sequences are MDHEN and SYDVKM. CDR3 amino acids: CASSGWQGSYEQYV. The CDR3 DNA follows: TGTGCCAGCAGCGGGTGGCAGGGGTCCTACGAGCAGTACGTC.

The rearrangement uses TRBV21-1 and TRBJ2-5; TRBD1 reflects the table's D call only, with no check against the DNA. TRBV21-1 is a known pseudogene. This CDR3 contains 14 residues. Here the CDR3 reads CASTRGTAQETQYF. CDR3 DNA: TGTGCCAGCACCCGAGGGACAGCTCAAGAGACCCAGTACTTC.

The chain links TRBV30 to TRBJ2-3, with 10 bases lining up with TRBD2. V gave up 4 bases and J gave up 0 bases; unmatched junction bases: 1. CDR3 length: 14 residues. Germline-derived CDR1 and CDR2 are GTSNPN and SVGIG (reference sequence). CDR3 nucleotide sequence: TGTGCCTGGACTAGCGGGGGAAGCACAGATACGCAGTATTTT. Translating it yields CAWTSGGSTDTQYF.

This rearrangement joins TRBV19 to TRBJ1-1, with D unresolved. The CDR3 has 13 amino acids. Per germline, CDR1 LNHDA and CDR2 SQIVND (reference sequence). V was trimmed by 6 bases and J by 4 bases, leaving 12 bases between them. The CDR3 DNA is TGTGCCAGTAGAGAAGGGTATGGCACTGAAGCTTTCTTT. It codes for CASREGYGTEAFF.

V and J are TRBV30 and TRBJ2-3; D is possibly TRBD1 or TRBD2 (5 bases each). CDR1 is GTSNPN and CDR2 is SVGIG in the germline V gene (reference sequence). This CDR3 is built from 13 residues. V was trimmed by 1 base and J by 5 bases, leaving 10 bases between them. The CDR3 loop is CAWSGEGLDTQYF. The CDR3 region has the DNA TGTGCCTGGAGTGGTGAGGGGTTAGATACGCAGTATTTT.

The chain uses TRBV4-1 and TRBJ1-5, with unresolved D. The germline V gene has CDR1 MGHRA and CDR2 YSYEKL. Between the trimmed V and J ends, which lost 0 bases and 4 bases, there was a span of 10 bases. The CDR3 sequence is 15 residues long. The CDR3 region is CASSQDFGSNQPQHF. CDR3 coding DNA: TGCGCCAGCAGCCAAGATTTTGGATCGAATCAGCCCCAGCATTTT.

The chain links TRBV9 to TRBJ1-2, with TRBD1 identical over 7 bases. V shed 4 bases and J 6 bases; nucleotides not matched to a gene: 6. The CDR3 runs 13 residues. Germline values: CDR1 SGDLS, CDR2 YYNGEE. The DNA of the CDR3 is TGTGCCAGCAGCTTAACAGGGGACGATGGCTACACCTTC. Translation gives CASSLTGDDGYTF.

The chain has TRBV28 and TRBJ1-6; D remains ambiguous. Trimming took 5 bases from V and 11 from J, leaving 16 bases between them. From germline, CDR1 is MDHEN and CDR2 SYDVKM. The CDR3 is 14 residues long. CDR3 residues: CASSGVGRNPPLHF. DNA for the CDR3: TGTGCCAGCAGTGGGGTGGGGAGGAATCCACCCCTCCACTTT.

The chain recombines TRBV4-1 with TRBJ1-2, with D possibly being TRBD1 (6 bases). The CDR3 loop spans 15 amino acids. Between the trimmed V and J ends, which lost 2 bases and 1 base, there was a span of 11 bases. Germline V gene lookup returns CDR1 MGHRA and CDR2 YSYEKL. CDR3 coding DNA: TGCGCCAGCAGCCAATCACAGGGACTTAACTATGGCTACACCTTC. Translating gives CASSQSQGLNYGYTF.

This CDR3 reads CASSESARTVQETQYF. CDR3 nucleotide sequence: TGTGCCAGCAGTGAATCAGCCCGGACAGTCCAAGAGACCCAGTACTTC. The chain has TRBV25-1 and TRBJ2-5; a possible D gene is TRBD1 (6 bases). From germline, CDR1 is MGHDK and CDR2 SYGVNS. Trimming removed 1 base from V and 1 base from J, with 13 bases in between. This CDR3 spans 16 amino acids.

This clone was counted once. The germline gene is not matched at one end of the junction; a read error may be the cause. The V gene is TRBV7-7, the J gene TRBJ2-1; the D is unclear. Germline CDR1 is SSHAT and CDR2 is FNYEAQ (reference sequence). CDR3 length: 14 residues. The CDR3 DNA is TGTGCTAGCAGCCGCTCAGGTGGTCTCGATGAGCAGTTCTTC. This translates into CASSRSGGLDEQFF.

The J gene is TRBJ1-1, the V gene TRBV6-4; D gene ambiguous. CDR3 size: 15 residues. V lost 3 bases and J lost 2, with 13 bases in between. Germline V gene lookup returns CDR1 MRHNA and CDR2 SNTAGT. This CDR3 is CASSEESIPNTEAFF. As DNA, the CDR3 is TGTGCCAGCAGTGAAGAGAGCATCCCTAACACTGAAGCTTTCTTT.

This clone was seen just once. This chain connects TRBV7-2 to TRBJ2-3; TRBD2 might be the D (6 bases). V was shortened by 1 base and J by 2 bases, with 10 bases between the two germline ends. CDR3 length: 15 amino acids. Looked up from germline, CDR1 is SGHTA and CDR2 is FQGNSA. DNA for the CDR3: TGTGCCAGCAGCTTAGACGGGGGAGACACAGATACGCAGTATTTT. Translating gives CASSLDGGDTDTQYF.

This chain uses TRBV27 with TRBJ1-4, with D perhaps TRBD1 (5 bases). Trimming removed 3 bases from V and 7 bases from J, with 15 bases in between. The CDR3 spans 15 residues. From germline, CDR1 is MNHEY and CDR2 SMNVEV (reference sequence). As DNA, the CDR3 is TGTGCCAGCAGTTTCCTTGGGCAGGGAAGTGAAAAACTGTTTTTT. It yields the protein CASSFLGQGSEKLFF. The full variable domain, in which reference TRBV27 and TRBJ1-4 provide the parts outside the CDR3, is EAQVTQNPRYLITVTGKKLTVTCSQNMNHEYMSWYRQDPGLGLRQIYYSMNVEVTDKGDVPEGYKVSRKEKRNFPLILESPSPNQTSLYFCASSFLGQGSEKLFFGSGTQLSVL.

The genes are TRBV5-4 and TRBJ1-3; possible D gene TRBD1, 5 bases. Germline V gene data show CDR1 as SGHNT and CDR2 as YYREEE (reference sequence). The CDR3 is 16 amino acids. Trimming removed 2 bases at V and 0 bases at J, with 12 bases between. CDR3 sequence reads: CASSFWGSLSGNTIYF. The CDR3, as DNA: TGTGCCAGCAGCTTTTGGGGCTCCCTCTCTGGAAACACCATATATTTT.

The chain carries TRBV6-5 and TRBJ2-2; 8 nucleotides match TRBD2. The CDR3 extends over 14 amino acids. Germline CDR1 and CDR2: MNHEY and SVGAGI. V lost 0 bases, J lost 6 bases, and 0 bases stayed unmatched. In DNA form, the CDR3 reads TGTGCCAGCAGTTACTCCGGGAGGGCCGGGGAGCTGTTTTTT. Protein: CASSYSGRAGELFF.

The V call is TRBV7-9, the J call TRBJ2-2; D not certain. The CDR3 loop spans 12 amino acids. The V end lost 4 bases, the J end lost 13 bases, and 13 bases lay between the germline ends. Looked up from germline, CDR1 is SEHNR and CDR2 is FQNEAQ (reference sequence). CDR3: CASSSRTRRLFF. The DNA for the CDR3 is TGTGCCAGCAGCTCGCGGACCCGAAGGCTGTTTTTT.

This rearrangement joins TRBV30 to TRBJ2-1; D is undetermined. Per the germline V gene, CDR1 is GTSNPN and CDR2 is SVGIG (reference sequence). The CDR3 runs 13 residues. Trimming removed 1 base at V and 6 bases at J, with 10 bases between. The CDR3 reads CAWSGASLNEQFF. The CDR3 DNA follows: TGTGCCTGGAGTGGGGCTTCCCTCAATGAGCAGTTCTTC.

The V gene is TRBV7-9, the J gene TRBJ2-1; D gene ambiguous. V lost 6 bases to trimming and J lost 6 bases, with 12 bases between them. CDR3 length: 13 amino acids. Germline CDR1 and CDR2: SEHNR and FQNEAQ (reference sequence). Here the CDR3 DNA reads TGTGCCAGCAGTGGGCCCTCCCGCAATGAGCAGTTCTTC. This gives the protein CASSGPSRNEQFF.

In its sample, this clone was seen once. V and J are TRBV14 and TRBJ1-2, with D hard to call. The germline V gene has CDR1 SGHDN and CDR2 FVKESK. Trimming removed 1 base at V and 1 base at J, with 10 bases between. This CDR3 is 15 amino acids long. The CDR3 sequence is CASSQGGPDNYGYTF. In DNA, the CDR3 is TGTGCCAGCAGCCAAGGCGGCCCCGATAACTATGGCTACACCTTC.

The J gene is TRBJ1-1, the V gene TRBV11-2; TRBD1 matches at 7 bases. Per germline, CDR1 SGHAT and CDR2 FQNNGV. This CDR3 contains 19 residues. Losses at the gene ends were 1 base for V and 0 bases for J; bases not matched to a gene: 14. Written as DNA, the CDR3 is TGTGCCAGCAGCTTAGTACCCAGGGGGTCGCCTCACATGAACACTGAAGCTTTCTTT. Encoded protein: CASSLVPRGSPHMNTEAFF.

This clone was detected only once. This CDR3 reads CASSMAANTGELFF. The CDR3 DNA follows: TGTGCCAGTAGTATGGCGGCGAACACCGGGGAGCTGTTTTTT. V and J are TRBV19 and TRBJ2-2; D gene ambiguous. CDR1 and CDR2 from the germline V gene are LNHDA and SQIVND (reference sequence). The CDR3 length is 14 residues. V lost 3 bases, J lost 0 bases, and 5 bases lay in between. Supplemented by reference TRBV19 and TRBJ2-2, the full variable domain reads DGGITQSPKYLFRKEGQNVTLSCEQNLNHDAMYWYRQDPGQGLRLIYYSQIVNDFQKGDIAEGYSVSREKKESFPLTVTSAQKNPTAFYLCASSMAANTGELFFGEGSRLTVL.

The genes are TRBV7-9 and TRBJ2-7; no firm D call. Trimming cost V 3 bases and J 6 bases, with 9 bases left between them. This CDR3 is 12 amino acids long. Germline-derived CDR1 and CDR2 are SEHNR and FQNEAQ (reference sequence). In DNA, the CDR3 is TGTGCCAGCAGCTTGACGGCCACCGAGCAGTACTTC. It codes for CASSLTATEQYF. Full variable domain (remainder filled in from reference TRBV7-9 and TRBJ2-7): DTGVSQNPRHKITKRGQNVTFRCDPISEHNRLYWYRQTLGQGPEFLTYFQNEAQLEKSRLLSDRFSAERPKGSFSTLEIQRTEQGDSAMYLCASSLTATEQYFGPGTRLTVT.